This passage covers 17 T cell receptor beta chains from one sample sequenced in a study of patients and donors after allogeneic stem cell transplantation. From the RT-PCR reads, TCRdb called clonotypes with MiXCR, one entry per CDR3 protein. The data hold a few hundred thousand distinct CDR3 sequences, with about 37% observed a single time. Sequenced input: blood, either unsorted or a sorted T cell fraction (not recorded which). These receptors originate from a human donor who was either an allogeneic HSCT recipient or a stem cell or donor lymphocyte infusion donor (not recorded which). It is not recorded whose cells these are; they may come from a transplant donor.

The chain carries TRBV28 and TRBJ2-7; tentatively, D is TRBD1 (6 bases). V gave up 5 bases and J gave up 0 bases, with 14 bases separating them. Per germline, CDR1 MDHEN and CDR2 SYDVKM. This CDR3 comprises 15 residues. The chain's CDR3 is CASSQTGTPSYEQYF. CDR3 bases: TGTGCCAGCAGTCAAACCGGGACACCCTCCTACGAGCAGTACTTC. Supplemented by reference TRBV28 and TRBJ2-7, the full variable domain reads DVKVTQSSRYLVKRTGEKVFLECVQDMDHENMFWYRQDPGLGLRLIYFSYDVKMKEKGDIPEGYSVSREKKERFSLILESASTNQTSMYLCASSQTGTPSYEQYFGPGTRLTVT.

The gene calls are TRBV27 and TRBJ1-6; TRBD1 aligns across 7 bases. The V gene's germline CDR1 is MNHEY and CDR2 SMNVEV (reference sequence). The junction had 13 bases not matched to a gene; V was cut back by 3 bases and J by 8 bases. CDR3 size: 17 residues. CDR3 residues: CASSLLPPGQYDSPLHF. DNA for the CDR3: TGTGCCAGCAGTTTGTTACCACCGGGACAGTACGATTCACCCCTCCACTTT.

The chain carries TRBV20-1 and TRBJ2-1; D is perhaps TRBD1 or TRBD2 (7 bases each). The CDR3 contains 15 residues. V dropped 6 bases and J dropped 2 bases, with 17 bases sitting between them. Germline CDR1 reads DFQATT; CDR2 reads SNEGSKA (reference sequence). CDR3 nucleotide sequence: TGCAGTGCCCCCGGCAGGGGGGGACCCTACAATGAGCAGTTCTTC. Translated, it gives CSAPGRGGPYNEQFF.

This clonotype was detected only a few times. This sequence joins TRBV5-1 and TRBJ2-7; 9 nucleotides line up with TRBD1. The CDR3 runs to 16 residues. CDR1 and CDR2 from the germline V gene are SGHRS and YFSETQ. Trimming removed 5 bases from V and 6 bases from J; junction bases left unmatched: 15. In nucleotides, the CDR3 is TGCGCCAGCAGTCAAACCCCCGGGACAGGGTTACGCGAGCAGTACTTC. Residues: CASSQTPGTGLREQYF.

The CDR3 sequence: CATSREPGQNSPLHF. DNA of the CDR3: TGTGCCACCAGCAGAGAACCGGGACAGAATTCACCCCTCCACTTT. V gene TRBV15 combines with J gene TRBJ1-6; TRBD1 agrees at 7 bases. Germline lookup yields CDR1 LNHNV and CDR2 YYDKDF (reference sequence). Losses at the gene ends were 0 bases for V and 7 bases for J; bases not matched to a gene: 3. The CDR3 runs to 15 residues.

The rearrangement links TRBV7-9 to TRBJ1-6; 10 nucleotides align to TRBD1. The CDR3 spans 16 residues. The V segment lost 5 bases and the J segment 7 bases; nucleotides outside the gene matches: 8. CDR1 is SEHNR and CDR2 is FQNEAQ in the germline V gene (reference sequence). The CDR3 DNA sequence: TGTGCCAGCAGCAGAAGGACAGGGGGTGTCAATTCACCCCTCCACTTT. Translating it yields CASSRRTGGVNSPLHF.

The chain combines TRBV4-3 with TRBJ1-2; TRBD1 agrees at 10 bases. The junction had 5 bases not matched to a gene; V was cut back by 3 bases and J by 4 bases. Germline V gene sequence: CDR1 LGHNA, CDR2 YSLEER. This CDR3 comprises 15 residues. CDR3 amino acids: CASSQERDRGYGYTF. CDR3 DNA: TGCGCCAGCAGCCAGGAGAGGGACAGGGGCTATGGCTACACCTTC.

The rearrangement links TRBV5-1 to TRBJ1-1; D unresolved. V was clipped by 4 bases and J by 1 base, with 8 bases between them. This CDR3 is 13 amino acids long. The germline gives CDR1 SGHRS, CDR2 YFSETQ. The CDR3 region is CASSPGENTEAFF. In nucleotides, the CDR3 is TGCGCCAGCAGCCCCGGGGAGAACACTGAAGCTTTCTTT.

The chain employs TRBV12-3 or TRBV12-4 and TRBJ1-5; 8 nucleotides line up with TRBD1. This CDR3 comprises 15 residues. Unmatched junction bases numbered 2, after V lost 0 bases and J lost 4 bases. The CDR3 loop is CASSLARGRNQPQHF. The CDR3 DNA follows: TGTGCCAGCAGTTTAGCCAGGGGGCGGAATCAGCCCCAGCATTTT.

This clonotype appeared a few times. The J gene is TRBJ1-2, the V gene TRBV20-1, with D possibly matching TRBD1 (5 bases). The CDR3 has 14 amino acids. Germline CDR1 reads DFQATT; CDR2 reads SNEGSKA (reference sequence). Trimming pared 5 bases from V and 8 bases from J, leaving 21 bases between. CDR3 coding DNA: TGCAGTGCTGGCAATGGCGGGGACGGAGGAGGCTACACCTTC. Translated: CSAGNGGDGGGYTF.

This clonotype was counted a few times. This rearrangement joins TRBV12-3 or TRBV12-4 to TRBJ1-5, with 9 bases that match TRBD1. With 7 bases clipped from V and 6 bases from J, the junction kept 4 bases outside the gene matches. The CDR3 contains 13 residues. CDR3 bases: TGTGCCAGCACCACAGGGGGCGGTCAGCCCCAGCATTTT. This gives the protein CASTTGGGQPQHF.

The chain is built from TRBV18 and TRBJ2-3; 10 bases are a match to TRBD1. In germline, CDR1 is KGHSH, CDR2 LQKENI. The V segment lost 6 bases and the J segment 3 bases; nucleotides outside the gene matches: 6. The CDR3 is made up of 15 amino acids. CDR3 coding DNA: TGTGCCAGCTCCCCCGGACAGGGGGTAACAGATACGCAGTATTTT. It yields the protein CASSPGQGVTDTQYF.

This clonotype was detected a few times. J is TRBJ1-6 and V is TRBV7-3; the D is unclear. CDR3 length equals 13 residues. V was pared by 6 bases and J by 9 bases, with 12 bases between. CDR1 is SGHTA, CDR2 FQGTGA, per germline. The CDR3 spells CASRSGMGSPLHF. The CDR3 nucleotides are TGTGCCAGCAGGAGTGGGATGGGTTCACCCCTCCACTTT.

This sequence joins TRBV12-3 or TRBV12-4 and TRBJ1-2, with TRBD1 matching over 7 bases. The CDR3 runs 14 residues. The V and J ends lost 4 bases and 3 bases, in that order; junction bases with no gene match: 5. The CDR3 nucleotides are TGTGCCAGCAGTTCCGCGGACAGGTACTATGGCTACACCTTC. Protein product: CASSSADRYYGYTF.

DNA of the CDR3: TGTGCCAGCTCACCACCGGGACTACATCTCTACGAGCAGTACTTC. It encodes CASSPPGLHLYEQYF. The chain joins TRBV18 to TRBJ2-7, with 7 bases lining up with TRBD2. The V gene's germline CDR1 is KGHSH and CDR2 LQKENI. V was pared by 0 bases and J by 3 bases, with 5 bases of the junction left unmatched. CDR3 length equals 15 residues.

The chain employs TRBV5-1 and TRBJ2-2; TRBD1 matches at 9 bases. CDR1 is SGHRS, CDR2 YFSETQ, per germline. The length of the CDR3 is 15 residues. The V gene end was trimmed by 4 bases and the J gene end by 5 bases; junction bases not matched to a gene: 6. In nucleotides, the CDR3 is TGCGCCAGCAGCAGAGACAGGGGGGCGACCGGGGAGCTGTTTTTT. Protein sequence: CASSRDRGATGELFF.

The chain carries TRBV10-3 and TRBJ2-5, with 8 bases matching TRBD2. The CDR3 is 16 amino acids. After removal of 4 bases from V and 0 bases from J, the junction contained 7 bases not matched to a gene. Looked up from germline, CDR1 is ENHRY and CDR2 is SYGVKD. The DNA for the CDR3 is TGTGCCATCAGTGCTCTGCAGCGGGGGAACCAAGAGACCCAGTACTTC. It translates to CAISALQRGNQETQYF.